The 32 T cell receptor beta chains below come from one sample, sequenced in a study of T-cell memory formation after mild COVID-19. Each CDR3 protein is one row after TCRdb ran MiXCR on the 5' RACE reads. The table has 150,000 or so distinct CDR3 sequences, around a third seen once. The sample consisted of PBMCs or a T cell subset sorted from them (not recorded which). These receptors all come from an adult woman who had mild COVID-19 (a few samples of this study predate the infection). Cell type and time point are not known.

Judged by abundance, this clonotype is medium-sized (0.01 to 0.1%). The V and J genes are TRBV6-5 and TRBJ1-1, with 7 bases identical to TRBD1. The CDR3 sequence is 13 residues long. V was clipped by 6 bases and J by 5 bases; unmatched bases: 6. Germline-derived CDR1 and CDR2 are MNHEY and SVGAGI. In DNA, the CDR3 is TGTGCCAGCAGATACCAGGGGGGGACTGAAGCTTTCTTT. Encoded protein: CASRYQGGTEAFF.

This clonotype has only a few counts. V is TRBV6-5 and J is TRBJ2-1; 7 bases agree with TRBD1. In germline, CDR1 is MNHEY, CDR2 SVGAGI. The V gene end was trimmed by 6 bases and the J gene end by 7 bases; junction bases not matched to a gene: 12. CDR3 length: 15 amino acids. DNA for the CDR3: TGTGCCAGCAGCCGAGACAGGGACGGGAAAAATGAGCAGTTCTTC. Translated: CASSRDRDGKNEQFF.

Only a few counts were recorded for this clonotype. The chain is built from TRBV7-9 and TRBJ2-5, with no clear D. The CDR3 length is 16 residues. V was cut by 1 base and J by 5 bases, with 17 bases left in between. Germline CDR1 reads SEHNR; CDR2 reads FQNEAQ (reference sequence). CDR3 in amino acids: CASSLGGKVGLETQYF. In nucleotides, the CDR3 is TGTGCCAGCAGCTTAGGTGGGAAGGTGGGTCTGGAGACCCAGTACTTC.

This clonotype was seen more than once but under ten times. V gene TRBV6-5 combines with J gene TRBJ2-7; TRBD2 aligns across 7 bases. Looked up from germline, CDR1 is MNHEY and CDR2 is SVGAGI. V lost 6 bases, J lost 2 bases, and 7 bases stayed unmatched. This CDR3 is built from 14 residues. CDR3: CASRDPGLPYEQYF. The CDR3 coding sequence is TGTGCCAGCAGGGATCCGGGACTACCCTACGAGCAGTACTTC.

Written as DNA, the CDR3 is TGTGCCAGCAGTCCCCTCATGAGGAGGGCCGAGGAGACCCAGTACTTC. This translates into CASSPLMRRAEETQYF. The chain couples TRBV27 to TRBJ2-5, with a tentative D call TRBD2 (6 bases). Trimming took off 5 bases at V and 5 bases at J, with 21 bases between the two ends. Germline V gives CDR1 MNHEY, CDR2 SMNVEV (reference sequence). The CDR3 spans 16 residues.

This clonotype was recorded a few times. The rearrangement uses TRBV5-5 and TRBJ2-7, with D tentatively TRBD2 (5 bases). V was shortened by 4 bases and J by 3 bases, with 14 bases between the two germline ends. The CDR3 loop spans 14 amino acids. Germline V lookup: CDR1 SGHKS, CDR2 YYEKEE (reference sequence). CDR3 sequence (DNA): TGTGCCAGCAGCCGCGATAACGGAGGCTACGAGCAGTACTTC. Its protein product is CASSRDNGGYEQYF.

Of note for this clonotype: One base away lies a much larger clone, so this may be a sequencing read error. The chain links TRBV15 to TRBJ2-2, with TRBD2 identical over 7 bases. Germline V gene lookup returns CDR1 LNHNV and CDR2 YYDKDF (reference sequence). The CDR3 length is 16 residues. Trimming cost V 3 bases and J 4 bases; bases outside gene matches: 8. The CDR3 here is CATSSGGLNATGELFF. In DNA, the CDR3 is TGTGCCACCAGCAGTGGGGGACTAAATGCCACCGGGGAGCTGTTTTTT. The full variable domain, its missing parts supplied by reference TRBV15 and TRBJ2-2, is DAMVIQNPRYQVTQFGKPVTLSCSQTLNHNVMYWYQQKSSQAPKLLFHYYDKDFNNEADTPDNFQSRRPNTSFCFLDIRSPGLGDTAMYLCATSSGGLNATGELFFGEGSRLTVL.

The rearrangement uses TRBV13 and TRBJ2-3; TRBD1 aligns across 12 bases. The CDR3 runs 17 residues. V lost 2 bases, J lost 6 bases, and 9 bases stayed unmatched. Germline loops: CDR1 PRHDT, CDR2 FYEKMQ (reference sequence). The CDR3, as DNA: TGTGCCAGCAGCTTAAGCCGGGACAGGGGGCGTCGGGATACGCAGTATTTT. This encodes CASSLSRDRGRRDTQYF.

V usage is TRBV5-1 and J usage is TRBJ1-1, with D possibly matching TRBD1 (5 bases). The V gene lost 4 bases and the J gene lost 5 bases, with 15 bases spanning the gap. The CDR3 is 14 residues long. Looked up from germline, CDR1 is SGHRS and CDR2 is YFSETQ. Here the CDR3 DNA reads TGCGCCAGCAGCCGTGGGAGGGGCGAAACTGAAGCTTTCTTT. It yields the protein CASSRGRGETEAFF.

The rearrangement links TRBV3-1 to TRBJ1-4; 7 bases align to TRBD1. The CDR3 is 15 amino acids. J lost 5 bases, V lost 3 bases, and 6 bases had no gene match. Germline assignment: CDR1 LGHDT and CDR2 YNNKEL (reference sequence). The CDR3 DNA follows: TGTGCCAGCAGCCACCTGGACAGGAAAAATGAAAAACTGTTTTTT. Its translation is CASSHLDRKNEKLFF.

This clonotype has only a few counts. The gene calls are TRBV6-5 and TRBJ2-1; no reliable D call. The CDR3 is made up of 14 amino acids. The ends were cut back, 8 bases at V and 4 bases at J, with 15 bases in the middle. CDR1 MNHEY and CDR2 SVGAGI come from the germline V gene. This chain's CDR3 is CASARGRKYNEQFF. CDR3 nucleotides: TGTGCCAGCGCTCGCGGCAGAAAATACAATGAGCAGTTCTTC.

The count of this clonotype is one. The V gene is TRBV29-1, the J gene TRBJ2-3; no clear D. Germline V gene data show CDR1 as SQVTM and CDR2 as ANQGSEA. The V end was cut by 2 bases, the J end by 2 bases, with 8 bases between. The CDR3 has 13 amino acids. The CDR3, as DNA: TGCAGCGTTGAAACCGAACTCACAGATACGCAGTATTTT. The encoded protein is CSVETELTDTQYF.

This sequence joins TRBV2 and TRBJ2-4; maybe TRBD2 (6 bases). Looked up from germline, CDR1 is SNHLY and CDR2 is FYNNEI. The CDR3 consists of 14 residues. Deletions cut 7 bases from V and 1 base from J, with 11 bases between. The CDR3 DNA sequence: TGTGCCAGCACTCGGGGGTTTGCCAAAAACATTCAGTACTTC. Amino acids: CASTRGFAKNIQYF.

This chain links TRBV5-1 with TRBJ2-4; 9 bases agree with TRBD1. This CDR3 comprises 16 residues. J gave up 4 bases and V 0 bases, and 5 bases lay outside the gene matches. Germline CDR1 reads SGHRS; CDR2 reads YFSETQ. The CDR3 DNA sequence: TGCGCCAGCAGCTTGGCCTCCGGGACAGGGAAAAACATTCAGTACTTC. Amino acids: CASSLASGTGKNIQYF.

The V gene is TRBV3-1, the J gene TRBJ2-4; the match to TRBD1 covers 10 bases. After removal of 3 bases from V and 8 bases from J, the junction contained 1 base not matched to a gene. Germline V CDR1 and CDR2: LGHDT, YNNKEL (reference sequence). This CDR3 has 13 amino acids. Written as DNA, the CDR3 is TGTGCCAGCAGCCAGGGACAGGGGTACATTCAGTACTTC. Amino acids: CASSQGQGYIQYF.

The CDR3 nucleotides read TGTGCCAGCAGCTTGAGGCAATCCTACGAGCAGTACTTC. It specifies CASSLRQSYEQYF. This rearrangement joins TRBV7-9 to TRBJ2-7, with D unresolved. This CDR3 is built from 13 residues. V was clipped by 3 bases and J by 1 base, with 7 bases between them. Germline V gene lookup returns CDR1 SEHNR and CDR2 FQNEAQ (reference sequence).

The V call is TRBV14, the J call TRBJ1-2; no definite D call. The CDR3 consists of 13 residues. Germline V lookup: CDR1 SGHDN, CDR2 FVKESK. The V and J ends lost 4 bases and 4 bases respectively, with 10 bases between them. The CDR3 nucleotides are TGTGCCAGCAGCCCGGCGGTCTTCTATGGCTACACCTTC. Amino acids: CASSPAVFYGYTF.

This clonotype was picked up a small number of times. This chain joins TRBV7-9 and TRBJ1-1; 12 nucleotides agree with TRBD1. The germline gives CDR1 SEHNR, CDR2 FQNEAQ (reference sequence). After removal of 4 bases from V and 2 bases from J, the junction contained 5 bases not matched to a gene. The CDR3 is 16 amino acids. Written as DNA, the CDR3 is TGTGCCAGCAGCTCTCCGGGACAGGGGGCTAACACTGAAGCTTTCTTT. Translating gives CASSSPGQGANTEAFF.

This clonotype has a handful of counts. DNA for the CDR3: TGTGCCAGCAGAAAACTAGCGGGGGAGCCCACAGATACGCAGTATTTT. Its protein is CASRKLAGEPTDTQYF. The chain uses TRBV12-3 or TRBV12-4 and TRBJ2-3, with 11 nucleotides matching TRBD2. The CDR3 runs to 16 residues. The J segment lost 2 bases and the V segment lost 6 bases, leaving 7 bases of the junction unmatched.

About this clonotype itself: The junction departs from the called germline gene at one end, perhaps through a read error. This rearrangement joins TRBV18 to TRBJ1-5; TRBD1 agrees at 9 bases. Germline V gene data show CDR1 as KGHSH and CDR2 as LQKENI. The CDR3 runs 17 residues. CDR3 sequence (DNA): TGTGCCAGCTCACGACAGGGACAGGGCTATAGCATTCAGCCCCAGCATTTT. The encoded protein is CASSRQGQGYSIQPQHF.

The gene calls are TRBV3-1 and TRBJ2-3; D uncertain. CDR3 size: 12 residues. Trimming stripped 0 bases from V and 9 bases from J, with 7 bases between. Looked up from germline, CDR1 is LGHDT and CDR2 is YNNKEL (reference sequence). The CDR3: CASSQEVGTQYF. CDR3 in DNA: TGTGCCAGCAGCCAAGAAGTCGGGACGCAGTATTTT.

The chain carries TRBV28 and TRBJ2-5; TRBD2 might be the D (5 bases). This CDR3 contains 15 residues. V was cut by 8 bases and J by 4 bases, with 20 bases left in between. In germline, CDR1 is MDHEN, CDR2 SYDVKM. CDR3 loop: CASLESSGRGETQYF. In nucleotides, the CDR3 is TGTGCCAGCCTGGAATCCAGCGGACGGGGAGAGACCCAGTACTTC.

Only a few counts were recorded for this clonotype. The genes are TRBV29-1 and TRBJ2-3; 7 bases map to TRBD1. J was trimmed by 6 bases and V by 2 bases; bases with no gene match: 2. CDR1 SQVTM and CDR2 ANQGSEA come from the germline V gene. The CDR3 has 12 residues. The CDR3 loop is CSVELTGDTQYF. The CDR3 DNA is TGCAGCGTTGAACTGACAGGGGATACGCAGTATTTT.

This clonotype came up once. Relative to the germline gene, one junction end is altered; a read error may explain this. The chain joins TRBV30 to TRBJ2-7; 7 nucleotides line up with TRBD1. Germline CDR1 reads GTSNPN; CDR2 reads SVGIG (reference sequence). This CDR3 spans 17 amino acids. CDR3 DNA sequence: TGTTCCTGGAGAGACAGGGTAAATTGGGACAGCTCCTACGAGCAGTACTTC. It encodes CSWRDRVNWDSSYEQYF.

This clonotype was observed a handful of times. This CDR3 reads CSVEDPGTGSYEQYF. The CDR3 DNA is TGCAGCGTTGAAGATCCCGGGACAGGGTCCTACGAGCAGTACTTC. The rearrangement joins TRBV29-1 to TRBJ2-7, with 9 positions matching TRBD1. V gave up 0 bases and J gave up 1 base; unmatched junction bases: 4. Germline V lookup: CDR1 SQVTM, CDR2 ANQGSEA. The CDR3 is 15 amino acids.

The rearrangement links TRBV20-1 to TRBJ2-1; TRBD2 matches at 10 bases. Germline CDR1 reads DFQATT; CDR2 reads SNEGSKA (reference sequence). J gave up 0 bases and V 5 bases, and 4 bases lay outside the gene matches. This CDR3 has 15 residues. For the CDR3, the DNA is TGCAGTGCTGGACTAGCGGCTGACTCCTACAATGAGCAGTTCTTC. Translated: CSAGLAADSYNEQFF.

The chain uses TRBV29-1 and TRBJ2-6; D remains ambiguous. Deletions cut 1 base from V and 0 bases from J, with 10 bases between. Looked up from germline, CDR1 is SQVTM and CDR2 is ANQGSEA. The CDR3 extends over 16 amino acids. The CDR3 protein is CSVEGGRSSGANVLTF. CDR3 in DNA: TGCAGCGTTGAAGGTGGCCGGTCCTCTGGGGCCAACGTCCTGACTTTC.

The rearrangement uses TRBV7-9 and TRBJ2-4; TRBD2 might be the D (6 bases). Deletions cut 5 bases from V and 10 bases from J, with 15 bases between. The CDR3 runs 13 residues. The germline CDR1 and CDR2 sequences are SEHNR and FQNEAQ (reference sequence). The CDR3 DNA reads TGTGCCAGCAGCCCCGGGACTTCCGGGATTCAGTACTTC. Translating gives CASSPGTSGIQYF.

This clonotype was counted only a few times. The gene calls are TRBV12-3 or TRBV12-4 and TRBJ1-1; no clear D. The CDR3 totals 13 residues. V dropped 3 bases and J dropped 7 bases, with 12 bases sitting between them. The CDR3, as DNA: TGTGCCAGCAGTTTCGGGCTACCTTATGAAGCTTTCTTT. It specifies CASSFGLPYEAFF.

This clonotype was seen a few times. The chain links TRBV28 to TRBJ2-3; D not certain. The germline V gene encodes CDR1 MDHEN and CDR2 SYDVKM. Trimming left V 3 bases short and J 5 bases short, with 12 bases between. The CDR3 has 14 amino acids. The chain's CDR3 is CASSLSVTGDTQYF. In DNA form, the CDR3 reads TGTGCCAGCAGTTTGTCCGTAACGGGAGATACGCAGTATTTT.

This clonotype was observed a few times. The chain links TRBV12-3 or TRBV12-4 to TRBJ2-3, with TRBD1 matching over 7 bases. This CDR3 is 14 amino acids long. The J segment lost 2 bases and the V segment lost 5 bases, leaving 4 bases of the junction unmatched. In DNA form, the CDR3 reads TGTGCCAGCAGTAGCAGGGGGACCACAGATACGCAGTATTTT. Translating it yields CASSSRGTTDTQYF.

This sequence joins TRBV29-1 and TRBJ1-1; 7 bases match TRBD1. CDR1 and CDR2 (germline): SQVTM, ANQGSEA. V was clipped by 4 bases and J by 1 base; unmatched bases: 9. CDR3 length: 15 residues. The CDR3 loop reads CSVVVWRQGNTEAFF. For the CDR3, the DNA is TGCAGCGTTGTTGTGTGGCGACAGGGGAACACTGAAGCTTTCTTT.